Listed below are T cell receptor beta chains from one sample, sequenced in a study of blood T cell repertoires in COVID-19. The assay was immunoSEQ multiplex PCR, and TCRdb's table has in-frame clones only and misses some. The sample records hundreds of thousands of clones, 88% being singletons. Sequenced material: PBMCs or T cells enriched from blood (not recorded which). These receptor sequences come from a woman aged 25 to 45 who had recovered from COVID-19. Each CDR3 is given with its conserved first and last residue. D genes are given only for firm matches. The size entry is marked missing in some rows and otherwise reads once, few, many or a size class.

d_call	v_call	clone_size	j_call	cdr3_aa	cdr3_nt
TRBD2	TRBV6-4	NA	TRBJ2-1	CASSDSSNTRLAGNYNEQFF	TGTGCCAGCAGTGACTCGAGCAACACAAGACTAGCGGGGAATTACAATGAGCAGTTCTTC
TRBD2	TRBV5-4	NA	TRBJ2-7	CASSFGAGGPSSYEQYF	TGTGCCAGCAGCTTCGGGGCGGGGGGGCCGAGCTCCTACGAGCAGTACTTC
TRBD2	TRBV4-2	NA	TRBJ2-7	CASSRTSEEYEQYF	TGTGCCAGCAGCCGGACTAGCGAGGAATACGAGCAGTACTTC
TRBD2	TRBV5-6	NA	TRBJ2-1	CASRYGTSSYNEQFF	TGTGCCAGCAGGTATGGGACTAGCTCCTACAATGAGCAGTTCTTC
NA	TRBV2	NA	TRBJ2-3	CASSMGADTDTQYF	TGTGCCAGCTCCATGGGAGCGGACACAGATACGCAGTATTTT
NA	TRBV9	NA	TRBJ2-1	CASSAGSYNEQFF	TGTGCCAGCAGCGCAGGCTCCTACAATGAGCAGTTCTTC
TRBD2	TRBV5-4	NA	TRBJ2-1	CASSLRRTGGSAPNEQFF	TGTGCCAGCAGCTTGAGGAGAACGGGCGGGAGTGCGCCCAATGAGCAGTTCTTC
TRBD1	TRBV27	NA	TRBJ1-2	CASSLSRGTGDGYGYTF	TGTGCCAGCAGTTTGTCTAGGGGGACAGGGGACGGCTATGGCTACACCTTC
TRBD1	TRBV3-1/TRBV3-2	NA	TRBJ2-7	CASSHVGTGVYEQYF	TGTGCCAGCAGCCATGTGGGGACAGGAGTTTACGAGCAGTACTTC
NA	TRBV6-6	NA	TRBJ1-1	CASSYSAGKSTEAFF	TGTGCCAGCAGTTACTCGGCAGGGAAGAGCACTGAAGCTTTCTTT
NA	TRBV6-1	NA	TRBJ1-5	CASSGREIGVGGNQPQHF	TGTGCCAGCAGTGGCCGAGAGATTGGGGTAGGGGGCAATCAGCCCCAGCATTTT
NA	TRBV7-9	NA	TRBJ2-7	CASSLDTYEQYF	TGTGCCAGCAGCTTAGACACCTACGAGCAGTACTTC
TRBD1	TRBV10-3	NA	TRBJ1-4	CAISRQGDATNEKLFF	TGTGCCATCAGTCGACAGGGGGACGCAACTAATGAAAAACTGTTTTTT
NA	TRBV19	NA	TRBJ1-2	CASRAGQGYGYTF	TGTGCCAGTCGGGCGGGGCAGGGCTATGGCTACACCTTC
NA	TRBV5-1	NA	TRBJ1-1	CASSFAGRGYTEAFF	TGCGCCAGCAGCTTTGCAGGGCGTGGGTACACTGAAGCTTTCTTT
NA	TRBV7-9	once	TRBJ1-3	CASSRFSGSGNTIYF	TGTGCCAGCAGCCGTTTTAGTGGCTCTGGAAACACCATATATTTT
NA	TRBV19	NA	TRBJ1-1	CATSDPRGARTEAFF	TGTGCCACATCAGACCCTCGGGGGGCTCGCACTGAAGCTTTCTTT
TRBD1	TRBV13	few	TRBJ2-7	CASSLRQGIYEQYF	TGTGCCAGCAGCCTCCGACAGGGGATCTACGAGCAGTACTTC
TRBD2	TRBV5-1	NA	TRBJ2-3	CASSSYSGRERTDTQYF	TGCGCCAGCAGCTCGTATAGCGGGAGGGAGAGGACAGATACGCAGTATTTT
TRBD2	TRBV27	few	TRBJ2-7	CASSTSLAGEQYF	TGTGCCAGCAGTACCTCCCTAGCGGGCGAGCAGTACTTC
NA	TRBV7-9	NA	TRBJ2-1	CASSLAISGEDGEQFF	TGTGCCAGCAGCTTAGCTATATCGGGGGAGGACGGTGAGCAGTTCTTC
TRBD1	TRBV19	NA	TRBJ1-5	CASGGDSTGGWQPQHF	TGTGCCAGCGGAGGAGACTCGACAGGGGGCTGGCAGCCCCAGCATTTT